The TCR beta chain described here comes from a study of blood T cell repertoires in COVID-19. Study at large: Acute-phase and convalescent COVID-19 samples originated in the United States, Italy and Spain.

Comment on this clone: Other nucleotide sequences from this sample produce the same CDR3.

Trimming took 2 bases from V and 0 from J; bases not matched to a gene: 0. The V gene's germline CDR1 is MNHEY and CDR2 SVGAGI. CDR3 size: 14 residues. TCRdb's copy holds only in-frame clones and misses some; the assay was immunoSEQ multiplex PCR. The sample carries some 100,000 clones, 80% recorded once. The sample taken for sequencing was peripheral blood. The gene calls are TRBV6-5 and TRBJ1-1; TRBD1 agrees at 7 bases. This receptor was identified in a human donor in a cohort sampled during active COVID-19. This CDR3 reads CASSYRGLNTEAFF. The CDR3 coding sequence is TGTGCCAGCAGTTACAGGGGGCTGAACACTGAAGCTTTCTTT.